The next 25 T cell receptor beta chains were all read from a single sample in a study of blood T cells in healthy people across ages. Next came a second PCR, run for roughly 6 to 11 cycles, which used a sample-barcoded 5' primer along with a J-beta primer mix. Via MiXCR, TCRdb re-called the 5' RACE reads, giving one row per CDR3 protein. In the table there are 750,000 to 950,000 distinct CDR3 sequences, 50% to 65% of which are singletons. Input material: blood. These receptor sequences come from a man older than 75 in good health.

This clonotype was observed a handful of times. V is TRBV20-1 and J is TRBJ1-2, with D tentatively TRBD1 (6 bases). From germline, CDR1 is DFQATT and CDR2 SNEGSKA (reference sequence). Trimming took 0 bases from V and 7 from J, leaving 12 bases between them. The CDR3 sequence is 13 residues long. The CDR3 DNA sequence: TGCAGTGCTAGAGACCCTTGGACAGCTGGCTACACCTTC. Protein sequence: CSARDPWTAGYTF.

V usage is TRBV28 and J usage is TRBJ1-2; TRBD1 is a possible D gene (5 bases). The V gene lost 4 bases and the J gene lost 5 bases, with 11 bases spanning the gap. CDR3 length: 13 residues. Germline assignment: CDR1 MDHEN and CDR2 SYDVKM. As DNA, the CDR3 is TGTGCCAGCAGTTCCCTGCCAGGGTATGGCTACACCTTC. Protein: CASSSLPGYGYTF.

The CDR3 coding sequence is TGCAGTGCTAGGGTAGGGGCGGGCAACTATGGCTACACCTTC. It specifies CSARVGAGNYGYTF. The chain is built from TRBV20-1 and TRBJ1-2; a possible D gene is TRBD1 (5 bases). The CDR3 extends over 14 amino acids. V was shortened by 3 bases and J by 2 bases, with 13 bases between the two germline ends. Germline V lookup: CDR1 DFQATT, CDR2 SNEGSKA (reference sequence).

This rearrangement joins TRBV7-8 to TRBJ1-1; 8 bases fit TRBD1. Germline V CDR1 and CDR2: SGHVS, FQNEAQ. Germline trimming cut 4 bases from V and 4 bases from J; bases unmatched to any gene: 11. CDR3 size: 16 residues. For the CDR3, the DNA is TGTGCCAGCAGCTACCCCAGGGCAGGGGGCTTCACTGAAGCTTTCTTT. It encodes CASSYPRAGGFTEAFF. Full variable domain (remainder filled in from reference TRBV7-8 and TRBJ1-1): GAGVSQSPRYKVAKRGQDVALRCDPISGHVSLFWYQQALGQGPEFLTYFQNEAQLDKSGLPSDRFFAERPEGSVSTLKIQRTQQEDSAVYLCASSYPRAGGFTEAFFGQGTRLTVV.

V gene TRBV15 combines with J gene TRBJ2-3; 8 positions agree with TRBD2. The germline CDR1 and CDR2 sequences are LNHNV and YYDKDF (reference sequence). Trimming took 1 base from V and 4 from J; bases not matched to a gene: 10. The CDR3 has 17 residues. The CDR3 nucleotides read TGTGCCACCAGCAGAGCCGGGGGGGCGTTTAGCGCAGATACGCAGTATTTT. Translating gives CATSRAGGAFSADTQYF.

The chain recombines TRBV2 with TRBJ1-5, with D tentatively TRBD1 (5 bases). This CDR3 comprises 15 residues. Germline V gives CDR1 SNHLY, CDR2 FYNNEI. Trimming left V 1 base short and J 3 bases short, with 10 bases between. CDR3 sequence reads: CASSEVSRDNQPQHF. The CDR3 DNA reads TGTGCCAGCAGTGAAGTTTCCAGGGACAATCAGCCCCAGCATTTT.

The gene calls are TRBV6-1 and TRBJ2-7; 11 bases are a match to TRBD2. The CDR3 has 14 amino acids. The V gene end was trimmed by 7 bases and the J gene end by 3 bases; junction bases not matched to a gene: 5. Germline V gene data show CDR1 as MNHNS and CDR2 as SASEGT. The CDR3 DNA reads TGTGCCAGCACTACTAGCGGGAGACTCTACGAGCAGTACTTC. Translated, it gives CASTTSGRLYEQYF.

This chain links TRBV12-3 or TRBV12-4 with TRBJ2-7; 8 nucleotides agree with TRBD1. The DNA end is more similar to TRBJ2-5, so the J call may be wrong. This CDR3 region has 14 residues. The CDR3 region is CASTLTGVGETQYF. The CDR3 region has the DNA TGTGCCAGCACCCTGACAGGGGTGGGGGAGACCCAGTACTTC.

This clonotype turned up a few times. The chain recombines TRBV28 with TRBJ2-1; D is unclear. This CDR3 has 13 residues. Trimming removed 8 bases from V and 0 bases from J, with 8 bases in between. Germline-derived CDR1 and CDR2 are MDHEN and SYDVKM. The CDR3 nucleotides read TGTGCCAGCGTACAGAGCTCCTACAATGAGCAGTTCTTC. This sequence encodes CASVQSSYNEQFF.

CDR3 amino acids: CSARPLGGTGKVPGANVLTF. CDR3 nucleotides: TGCAGTGCTAGACCCCTAGGGGGAACAGGGAAAGTTCCTGGGGCCAACGTCCTGACTTTC. The chain links TRBV20-1 to TRBJ2-6, with a possible D match to TRBD1 (6 bases). Trimming removed 2 bases at V and 2 bases at J, with 25 bases between. This CDR3 spans 20 amino acids. Germline CDR1 DFQATT, CDR2 SNEGSKA (reference sequence).

V gene TRBV2 combines with J gene TRBJ2-4; 9 bases fit TRBD1. The DNA end favors TRBJ2-7, so the J call may be wrong. The CDR3 length is 14 residues. Germline lookup yields CDR1 SNHLY and CDR2 FYNNEI. The CDR3 protein is CATETGGYLGEQYF. The CDR3, as DNA: TGTGCCACCGAAACAGGGGGCTATTTGGGCGAGCAGTACTTC.

This clonotype showed up just a few times. The chain carries TRBV12-3 or TRBV12-4 and TRBJ1-5, with 11 bases matching TRBD1. The V and J ends lost 6 bases and 4 bases, in that order; junction bases with no gene match: 5. The CDR3 contains 15 residues. The DNA for the CDR3 is TGTGCCAGCAGGACCGGGACAGGGGGAAATCAGCCCCAGCATTTT. Its translation: CASRTGTGGNQPQHF.

The CDR3 spells CASSSVRLAGTGDEQYF. The CDR3, as DNA: TGTGCCAGCAGTTCCGTGCGACTAGCGGGCACTGGTGATGAGCAGTACTTC. This chain joins TRBV27 and TRBJ2-7, with TRBD2 matching over 10 bases. V lost 4 bases, J lost 7 bases, and 16 bases stayed unmatched. Germline CDR1 and CDR2: MNHEY and SMNVEV (reference sequence). The CDR3 is 17 amino acids.

The chain employs TRBV18 and TRBJ1-4; TRBD1 is a possible D gene (5 bases). The V end was cut by 2 bases, the J end by 3 bases, with 10 bases between. Germline CDR1 KGHSH, CDR2 LQKENI. The CDR3 sequence is 15 residues long. The CDR3 region has the DNA TGTGCCAGCTCACCAATGGTGGGACCTAATGAAAAACTGTTTTTT. Protein product: CASSPMVGPNEKLFF.

The rearrangement joins TRBV7-9 to TRBJ2-7; D is possibly TRBD2 (5 bases). The better agreement between TRBJ2-5 and the DNA end casts doubt on the J call. The CDR3 consists of 16 residues. Germline V lookup: CDR1 SEHNR, CDR2 FQNEAQ (reference sequence). The DNA for the CDR3 is TGTGCCAGCAGCGAAAGCGGCGTCAGCTTTGGGGAGACCCAGTACTTC. This gives the protein CASSESGVSFGETQYF.

The chain has TRBV28 and TRBJ1-1; D unresolved. CDR3 length: 12 residues. Germline V gene data show CDR1 as MDHEN and CDR2 as SYDVKM. V dropped 7 bases and J dropped 0 bases, with 6 bases sitting between them. The CDR3 DNA reads as TGTGCCAGCACCGTTTTGAACACTGAAGCTTTCTTT. The encoded protein is CASTVLNTEAFF.

This clonotype was detected only a few times. CDR3 nucleotides: TGTGCCAGCAGTTTTCTCCAGCCTGACACTGAAGCTTTCTTT. Its translation is CASSFLQPDTEAFF. This rearrangement joins TRBV28 to TRBJ1-1; unclear D gene. The germline V gene has CDR1 MDHEN and CDR2 SYDVKM. CDR3 length equals 14 residues. Deletions cut 3 bases from V and 3 bases from J, with 11 bases between.

In its sample, this clonotype was seen many times. This CDR3 is CATSRGQGSREQYF. In DNA form, the CDR3 reads TGTGCCACCAGCAGAGGACAAGGTTCTCGGGAGCAGTACTTC. The chain joins TRBV15 to TRBJ2-7; D is undetermined. Germline V gene lookup returns CDR1 LNHNV and CDR2 YYDKDF (reference sequence). The CDR3 length is 14 residues. V was shortened by 1 base and J by 7 bases, with 14 bases between the two germline ends.

V and J are TRBV21-1 and TRBJ2-7; TRBD2 is the table's D call and was not checked against the DNA. TRBV21-1 is labeled a pseudogene. This CDR3 has 15 residues. The DNA of the CDR3 is TGTGCCAGCAGCAATAGGCAGGCCCATACCTACGAGCAGTACTTC. It specifies CASSNRQAHTYEQYF.

The chain is built from TRBV20-1 and TRBJ2-7, with D hard to call. This CDR3 has 13 amino acids. V lost 5 bases and J lost 2, with 13 bases in between. The germline CDR1 and CDR2 sequences are DFQATT and SNEGSKA (reference sequence). The CDR3 nucleotides are TGCAGTGCTGGAGTGTCGCAGACCTACGAGCAGTACTTC. Translation gives CSAGVSQTYEQYF.

Many counts were recorded for this clonotype. V gene TRBV28 combines with J gene TRBJ2-1, with a weak D call TRBD1 (6 bases). Trimming pared 6 bases from V and 1 base from J, leaving 13 bases between. CDR1 and CDR2 (germline): MDHEN, SYDVKM. This CDR3 has 15 amino acids. The CDR3 DNA sequence: TGTGCCAGCAGCACAACAGGGAGTTCCTACAATGAGCAGTTCTTC. Its protein product is CASSTTGSSYNEQFF.

This chain uses TRBV24-1 with TRBJ1-2; 7 nucleotides agree with TRBD1. The V and J ends lost 3 bases and 4 bases, in that order; junction bases with no gene match: 10. Germline CDR1 is KGHDR and CDR2 is SFDVKD. The CDR3 loop spans 16 amino acids. CDR3 bases: TGTGCCACCAGTGATCGTGGACAGGCGAAATTCTATGGCTACACCTTC. Translating gives CATSDRGQAKFYGYTF.

In this sample, this clonotype turned up a few times. V gene TRBV6-2 or TRBV6-3 combines with J gene TRBJ2-2; D not certain. CDR3 length: 14 residues. The V and J ends lost 6 bases and 2 bases respectively, with 10 bases between them. CDR1 and CDR2 from the germline V gene are MNHEY and SVGEGT. The CDR3 loop reads CASRASGNTGELFF. CDR3 in DNA: TGTGCCAGCAGGGCCTCCGGAAACACCGGGGAGCTGTTTTTT.

In its sample, this clonotype was seen a few times. DNA for the CDR3: TGCAGCGTTGAAGGCCCAGATACGCAGTATTTT. It is translated as CSVEGPDTQYF. The chain uses TRBV29-1 and TRBJ2-3; D is unresolved. CDR1 and CDR2 (germline): SQVTM, ANQGSEA. V lost 1 base and J lost 4, with 3 bases in between. There are 11 residues in the CDR3.

Only a few counts were recorded for this clonotype. The chain recombines TRBV20-1 with TRBJ2-1, with TRBD1 matching over 8 bases. The germline gives CDR1 DFQATT, CDR2 SNEGSKA (reference sequence). This CDR3 is 12 amino acids long. The V segment lost 5 bases and the J segment 10 bases; nucleotides outside the gene matches: 7. This CDR3 is CSAAQGAGEQFF. For the CDR3, the DNA is TGCAGTGCTGCGCAGGGGGCAGGAGAGCAGTTCTTC.